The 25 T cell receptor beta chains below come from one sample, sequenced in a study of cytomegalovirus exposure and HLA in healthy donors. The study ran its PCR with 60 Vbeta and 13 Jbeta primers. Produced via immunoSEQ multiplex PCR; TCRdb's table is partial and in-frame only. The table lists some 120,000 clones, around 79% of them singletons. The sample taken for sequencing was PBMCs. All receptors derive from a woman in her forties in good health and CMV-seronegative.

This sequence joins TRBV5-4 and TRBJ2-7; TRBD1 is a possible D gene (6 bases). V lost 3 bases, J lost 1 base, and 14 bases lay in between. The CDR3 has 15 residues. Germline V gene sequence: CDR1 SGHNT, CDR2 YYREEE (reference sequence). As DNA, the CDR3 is TGTGCCAGCAGCTGGGACCAGGGGTTTTCCTACGAGCAGTACTTC. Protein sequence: CASSWDQGFSYEQYF.

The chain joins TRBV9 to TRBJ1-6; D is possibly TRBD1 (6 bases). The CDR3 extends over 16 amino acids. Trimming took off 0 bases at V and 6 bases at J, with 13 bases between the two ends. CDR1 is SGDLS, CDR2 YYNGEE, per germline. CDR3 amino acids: CASSVDGGQSNSPLHF. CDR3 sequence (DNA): TGTGCCAGCAGCGTAGACGGGGGGCAATCTAATTCACCCCTCCACTTT. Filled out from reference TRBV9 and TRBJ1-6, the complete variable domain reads DSGVTQTPKHLITATGQRVTLRCSPRSGDLSVYWYQQSLDQGLQFLIQYYNGEERAKGNILERFSAQQFPDLHSELNLSSLELGDSALYFCASSVDGGQSNSPLHFGNGTRLTVT.

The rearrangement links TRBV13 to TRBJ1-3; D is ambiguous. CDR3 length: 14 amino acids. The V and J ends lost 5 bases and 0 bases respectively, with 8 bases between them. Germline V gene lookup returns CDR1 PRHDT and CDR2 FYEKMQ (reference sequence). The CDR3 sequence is CASSDKSSGNTIYF. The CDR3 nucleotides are TGTGCCAGCAGCGACAAGAGCTCTGGAAACACCATATATTTT. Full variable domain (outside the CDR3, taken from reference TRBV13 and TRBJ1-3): AAGVIQSPRHLIKEKRETATLKCYPIPRHDTVYWYQQGPGQDPQFLISFYEKMQSDKGSIPDRFSAQQFSDYHSELNMSSLELGDSALYFCASSDKSSGNTIYFGEGSWLTVV.

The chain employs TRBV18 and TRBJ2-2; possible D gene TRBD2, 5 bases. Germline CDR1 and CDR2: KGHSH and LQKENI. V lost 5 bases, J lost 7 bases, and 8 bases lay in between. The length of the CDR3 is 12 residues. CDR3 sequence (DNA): TGTGCCAGCTCATTCCGGGGCGGGGAGCTGTTTTTT. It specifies CASSFRGGELFF.

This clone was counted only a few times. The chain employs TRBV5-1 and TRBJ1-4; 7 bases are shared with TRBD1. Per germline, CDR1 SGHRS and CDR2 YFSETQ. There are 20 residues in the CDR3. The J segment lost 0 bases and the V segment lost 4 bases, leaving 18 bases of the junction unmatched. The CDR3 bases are TGCGCCAGCAGCCCTGGAGGACAGGCCAAATACACTGCAACTAATGAAAAACTGTTTTTT. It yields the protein CASSPGGQAKYTATNEKLFF.

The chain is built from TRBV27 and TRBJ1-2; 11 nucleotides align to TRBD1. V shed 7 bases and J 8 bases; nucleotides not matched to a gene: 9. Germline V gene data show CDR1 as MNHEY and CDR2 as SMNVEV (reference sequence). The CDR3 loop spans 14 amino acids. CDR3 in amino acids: CASTRDRGTEGYTF. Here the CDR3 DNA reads TGTGCCAGCACCAGGGACAGGGGGACGGAGGGCTACACCTTC.

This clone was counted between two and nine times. Here the CDR3 reads CASSQAVGVGENIQYF. The CDR3 DNA follows: TGTGCCAGCAGCCAAGCCGTCGGAGTTGGTGAAAACATTCAGTACTTC. The rearrangement joins TRBV4-2 to TRBJ2-4; D is unclear. Trimming pared 1 base from V and 5 bases from J, leaving 15 bases between. The CDR3 has 16 residues. Germline CDR1 and CDR2: LGHNA and YNFKEQ.

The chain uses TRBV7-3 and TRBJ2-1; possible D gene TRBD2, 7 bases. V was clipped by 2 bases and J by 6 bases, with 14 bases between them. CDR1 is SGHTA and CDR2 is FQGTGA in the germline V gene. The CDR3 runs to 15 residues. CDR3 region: CASSLLAGASNEQFF. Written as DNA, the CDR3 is TGTGCCAGCAGCTTACTCGCGGGGGCCTCCAATGAGCAGTTCTTC.

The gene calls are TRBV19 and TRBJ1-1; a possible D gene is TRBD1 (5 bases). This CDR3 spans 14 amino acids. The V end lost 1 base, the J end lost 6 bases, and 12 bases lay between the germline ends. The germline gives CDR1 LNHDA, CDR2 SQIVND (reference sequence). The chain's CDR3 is CASSIGQWSPEAFF. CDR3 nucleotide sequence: TGTGCCAGTAGTATAGGACAGTGGAGCCCTGAAGCTTTCTTT. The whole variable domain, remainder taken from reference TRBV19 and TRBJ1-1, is DGGITQSPKYLFRKEGQNVTLSCEQNLNHDAMYWYRQDPGQGLRLIYYSQIVNDFQKGDIAEGYSVSREKKESFPLTVTSAQKNPTAFYLCASSIGQWSPEAFFGQGTRLTVV.

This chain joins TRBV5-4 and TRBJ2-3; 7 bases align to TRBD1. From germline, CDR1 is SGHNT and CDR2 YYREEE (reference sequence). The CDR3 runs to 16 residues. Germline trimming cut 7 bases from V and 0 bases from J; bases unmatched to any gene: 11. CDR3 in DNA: TGTGCCAGCGGATATAAAACAGGGGCGAGCACAGATACGCAGTATTTT. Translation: CASGYKTGASTDTQYF.

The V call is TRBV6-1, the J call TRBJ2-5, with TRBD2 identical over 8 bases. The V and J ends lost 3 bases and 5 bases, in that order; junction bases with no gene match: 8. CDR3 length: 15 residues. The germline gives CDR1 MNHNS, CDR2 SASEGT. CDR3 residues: CASSEMAGGGETQYF. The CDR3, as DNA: TGTGCCAGCAGTGAGATGGCGGGAGGCGGGGAGACCCAGTACTTC.

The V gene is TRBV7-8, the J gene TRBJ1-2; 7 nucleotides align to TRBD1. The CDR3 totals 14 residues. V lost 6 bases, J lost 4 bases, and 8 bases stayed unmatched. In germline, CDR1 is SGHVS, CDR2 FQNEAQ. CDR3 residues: CASSQTGATYGYTF. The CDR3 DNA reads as TGTGCCAGCAGTCAAACAGGGGCGACCTATGGCTACACCTTC.

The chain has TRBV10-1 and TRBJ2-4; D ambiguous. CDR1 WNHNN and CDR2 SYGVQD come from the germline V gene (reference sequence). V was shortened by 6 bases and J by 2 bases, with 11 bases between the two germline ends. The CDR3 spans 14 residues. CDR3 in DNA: TGCGCCAGCAGGGCAGGCTGGACCAAAAACATTCAGTACTTC. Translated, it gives CASRAGWTKNIQYF.

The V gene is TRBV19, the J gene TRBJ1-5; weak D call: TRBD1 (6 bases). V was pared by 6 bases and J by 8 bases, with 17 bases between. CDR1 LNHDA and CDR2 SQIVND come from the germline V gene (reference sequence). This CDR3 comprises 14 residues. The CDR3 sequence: CASSITGFEKPQHF. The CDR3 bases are TGTGCCAGTAGCATCACAGGGTTTGAGAAGCCCCAGCATTTT.

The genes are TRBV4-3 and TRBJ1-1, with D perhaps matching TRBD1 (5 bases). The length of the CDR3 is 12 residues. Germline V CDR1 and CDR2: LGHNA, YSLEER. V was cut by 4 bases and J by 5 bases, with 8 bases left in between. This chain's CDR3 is CASSRRGTEAFF. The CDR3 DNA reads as TGCGCCAGCAGCCGAAGGGGAACTGAAGCTTTCTTT.

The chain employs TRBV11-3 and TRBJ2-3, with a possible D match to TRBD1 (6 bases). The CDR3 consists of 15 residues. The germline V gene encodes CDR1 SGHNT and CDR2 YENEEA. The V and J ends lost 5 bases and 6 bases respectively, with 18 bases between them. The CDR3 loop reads CASSGAGEAVDTQYF. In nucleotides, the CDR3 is TGTGCCAGCAGCGGGGCAGGGGAAGCTGTGGATACGCAGTATTTT.

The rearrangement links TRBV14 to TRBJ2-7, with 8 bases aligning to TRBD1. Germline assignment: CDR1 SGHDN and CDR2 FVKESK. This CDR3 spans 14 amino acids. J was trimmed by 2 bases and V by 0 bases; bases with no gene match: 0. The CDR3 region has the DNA TGTGCCAGCAGCCAAGAGACAGGGGCCTACGAGCAGTACTTC. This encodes CASSQETGAYEQYF.

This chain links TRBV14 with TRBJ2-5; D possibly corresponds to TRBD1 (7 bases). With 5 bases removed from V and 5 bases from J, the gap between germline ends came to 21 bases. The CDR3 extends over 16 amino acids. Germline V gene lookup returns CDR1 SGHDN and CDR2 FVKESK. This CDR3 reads CASSEHRGARGETQYF. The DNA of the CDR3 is TGTGCCAGCAGCGAACACAGGGGTGCCCGGGGGGAGACCCAGTACTTC. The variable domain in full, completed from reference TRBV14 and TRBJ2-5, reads EAGVTQFPSHSVIEKGQTVTLRCDPISGHDNLYWYRRVMGKEIKFLLHFVKESKQDESGMPNNRFLAERTGGTYSTLKVQPAELEDSGVYFCASSEHRGARGETQYFGPGTRLLVL.

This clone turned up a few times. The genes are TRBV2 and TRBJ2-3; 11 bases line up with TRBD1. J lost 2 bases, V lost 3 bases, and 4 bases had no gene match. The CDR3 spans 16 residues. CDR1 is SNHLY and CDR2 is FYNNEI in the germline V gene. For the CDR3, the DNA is TGTGCCAGCAGTGAGGGACAGGGGGTCATCACAGATACGCAGTATTTT. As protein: CASSEGQGVITDTQYF.

CDR3 DNA sequence: TGTGCCAGCAGTTTATCTGTCGGGGTGATAGATGAGCAGTTCTTC. As protein: CASSLSVGVIDEQFF. V is TRBV27 and J is TRBJ2-1, with D maybe TRBD2 (5 bases). Per the germline V gene, CDR1 is MNHEY and CDR2 is SMNVEV (reference sequence). The CDR3 covers 15 residues. Trimming removed 0 bases from V and 8 bases from J, with 14 bases in between.

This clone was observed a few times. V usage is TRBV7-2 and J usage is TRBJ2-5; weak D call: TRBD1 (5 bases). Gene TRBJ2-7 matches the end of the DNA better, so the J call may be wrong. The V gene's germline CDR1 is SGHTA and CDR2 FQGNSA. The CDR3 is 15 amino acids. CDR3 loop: CASSLEGPTIYEQYF. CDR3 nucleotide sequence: TGTGCCAGCAGCTTAGAGGGGCCCACAATCTACGAGCAGTACTTC.

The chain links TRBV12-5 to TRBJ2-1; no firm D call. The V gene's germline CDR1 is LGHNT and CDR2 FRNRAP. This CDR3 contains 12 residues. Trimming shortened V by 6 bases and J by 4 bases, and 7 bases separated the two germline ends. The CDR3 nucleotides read TGTGCTAGTGGGGGCAGTTACAATGAGCAGTTCTTC. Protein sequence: CASGGSYNEQFF.

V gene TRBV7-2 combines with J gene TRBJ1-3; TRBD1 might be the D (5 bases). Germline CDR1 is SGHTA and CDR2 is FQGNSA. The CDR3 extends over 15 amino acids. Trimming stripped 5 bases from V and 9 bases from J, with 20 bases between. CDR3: CASSPGGTVLGTIYF. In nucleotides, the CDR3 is TGTGCCAGCAGCCCGGGAGGGACCGTGCTTGGCACCATATATTTT.

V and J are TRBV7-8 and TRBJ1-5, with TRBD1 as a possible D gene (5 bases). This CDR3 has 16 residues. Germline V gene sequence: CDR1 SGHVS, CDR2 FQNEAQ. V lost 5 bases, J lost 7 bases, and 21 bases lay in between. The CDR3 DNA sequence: TGTGCCAGCAGCGCCCGGGGGGGTCCGATGTCGCAGCCCCAGCATTTT. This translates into CASSARGGPMSQPQHF.

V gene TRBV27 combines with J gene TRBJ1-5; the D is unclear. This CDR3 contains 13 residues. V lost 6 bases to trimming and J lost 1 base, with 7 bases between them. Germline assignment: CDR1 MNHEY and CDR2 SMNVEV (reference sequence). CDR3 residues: CASRRLSNQPQHF. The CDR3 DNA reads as TGTGCCAGCAGACGACTAAGCAATCAGCCCCAGCATTTT.